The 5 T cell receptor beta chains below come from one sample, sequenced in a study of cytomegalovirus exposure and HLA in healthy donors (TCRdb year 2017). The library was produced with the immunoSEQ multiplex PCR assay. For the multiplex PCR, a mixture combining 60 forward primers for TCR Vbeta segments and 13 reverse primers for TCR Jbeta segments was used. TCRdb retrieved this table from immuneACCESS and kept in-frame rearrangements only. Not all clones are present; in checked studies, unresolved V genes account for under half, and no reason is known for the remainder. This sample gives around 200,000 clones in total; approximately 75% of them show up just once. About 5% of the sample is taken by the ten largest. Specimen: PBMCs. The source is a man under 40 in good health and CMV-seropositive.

CDR3: CASSLTVQNTEAFF. The CDR3 bases are TGTGCCAGCAGTTTAACAGTCCAGAACACTGAAGCTTTCTTT. J is TRBJ1-1 and V is TRBV27; D is unclear. The CDR3 covers 14 residues. The germline V and J ends were trimmed by 2 bases and 1 base, with 8 bases remaining between them. Germline V gene sequence: CDR1 MNHEY, CDR2 SMNVEV (reference sequence).

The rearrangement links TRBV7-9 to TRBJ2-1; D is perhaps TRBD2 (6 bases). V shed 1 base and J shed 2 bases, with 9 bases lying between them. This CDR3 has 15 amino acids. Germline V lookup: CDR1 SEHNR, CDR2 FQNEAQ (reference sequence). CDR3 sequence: CASSLGGVPYNEQFF. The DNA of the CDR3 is TGTGCCAGCAGCTTAGGGGGGGTCCCCTACAATGAGCAGTTCTTC.

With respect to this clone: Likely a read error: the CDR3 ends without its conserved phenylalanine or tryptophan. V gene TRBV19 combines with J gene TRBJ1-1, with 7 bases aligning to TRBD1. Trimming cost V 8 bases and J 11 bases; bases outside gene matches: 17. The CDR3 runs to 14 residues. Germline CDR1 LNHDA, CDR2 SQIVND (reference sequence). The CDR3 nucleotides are TGTGCCAGTGAGGGGACAGCAAGTCATTTCTCGGCTTTCCTT. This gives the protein CASEGTASHFSAFL.

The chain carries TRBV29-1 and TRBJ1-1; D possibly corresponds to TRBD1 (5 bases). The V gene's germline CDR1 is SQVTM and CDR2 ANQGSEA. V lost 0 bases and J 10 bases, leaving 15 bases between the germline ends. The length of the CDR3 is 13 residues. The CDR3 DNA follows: TGCAGCGTTGAAGAGGGAGGCAGGGCCCGAGCTTTCTTT. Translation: CSVEEGGRARAFF. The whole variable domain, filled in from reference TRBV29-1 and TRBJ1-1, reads SAVISQKPSRDICQRGTSLTIQCQVDSQVTMMFWYRQQPGQSLTLIATANQGSEATYESGFVIDKFPISRPNLTFSTLTVSNMSPEDSSIYLCSVEEGGRARAFFGQGTRLTVV.

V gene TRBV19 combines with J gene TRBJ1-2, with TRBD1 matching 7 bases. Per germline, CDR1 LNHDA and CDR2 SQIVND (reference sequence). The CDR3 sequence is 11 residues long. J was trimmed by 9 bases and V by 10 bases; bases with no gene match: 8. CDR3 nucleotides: TGTGCCACCTTGGACAGGAGTAGCTACACCTTC. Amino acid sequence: CATLDRSSYTF.